This T cell receptor beta chain emerged from a study of blood T cell repertoires in COVID-19. From germline, CDR1 is LGHNA and CDR2 YNFKEQ. The CDR3 is 14 residues long. The V segment lost 2 bases and the J segment 5 bases; nucleotides outside the gene matches: 2. Everyone who took part was roughly 18 to 89 years old, and they came from about 25 US areas. Sequencing used immunoSEQ multiplex PCR; TCRdb keeps in-frame clones, though not all of them. The repertoire holds fewer than 350,000 clones, with roughly nine tenths as singletons. The source is a man in his 60s who had recovered from COVID-19. Input material: PBMCs or T cells enriched from blood (not recorded which). V usage is TRBV4-2 and J usage is TRBJ1-5, with 8 nucleotides matching TRBD1. This CDR3 is CASSQMTGDQPQHF. The CDR3 DNA sequence: TGTGCCAGCAGCCAAATGACAGGGGATCAGCCCCAGCATTTT.